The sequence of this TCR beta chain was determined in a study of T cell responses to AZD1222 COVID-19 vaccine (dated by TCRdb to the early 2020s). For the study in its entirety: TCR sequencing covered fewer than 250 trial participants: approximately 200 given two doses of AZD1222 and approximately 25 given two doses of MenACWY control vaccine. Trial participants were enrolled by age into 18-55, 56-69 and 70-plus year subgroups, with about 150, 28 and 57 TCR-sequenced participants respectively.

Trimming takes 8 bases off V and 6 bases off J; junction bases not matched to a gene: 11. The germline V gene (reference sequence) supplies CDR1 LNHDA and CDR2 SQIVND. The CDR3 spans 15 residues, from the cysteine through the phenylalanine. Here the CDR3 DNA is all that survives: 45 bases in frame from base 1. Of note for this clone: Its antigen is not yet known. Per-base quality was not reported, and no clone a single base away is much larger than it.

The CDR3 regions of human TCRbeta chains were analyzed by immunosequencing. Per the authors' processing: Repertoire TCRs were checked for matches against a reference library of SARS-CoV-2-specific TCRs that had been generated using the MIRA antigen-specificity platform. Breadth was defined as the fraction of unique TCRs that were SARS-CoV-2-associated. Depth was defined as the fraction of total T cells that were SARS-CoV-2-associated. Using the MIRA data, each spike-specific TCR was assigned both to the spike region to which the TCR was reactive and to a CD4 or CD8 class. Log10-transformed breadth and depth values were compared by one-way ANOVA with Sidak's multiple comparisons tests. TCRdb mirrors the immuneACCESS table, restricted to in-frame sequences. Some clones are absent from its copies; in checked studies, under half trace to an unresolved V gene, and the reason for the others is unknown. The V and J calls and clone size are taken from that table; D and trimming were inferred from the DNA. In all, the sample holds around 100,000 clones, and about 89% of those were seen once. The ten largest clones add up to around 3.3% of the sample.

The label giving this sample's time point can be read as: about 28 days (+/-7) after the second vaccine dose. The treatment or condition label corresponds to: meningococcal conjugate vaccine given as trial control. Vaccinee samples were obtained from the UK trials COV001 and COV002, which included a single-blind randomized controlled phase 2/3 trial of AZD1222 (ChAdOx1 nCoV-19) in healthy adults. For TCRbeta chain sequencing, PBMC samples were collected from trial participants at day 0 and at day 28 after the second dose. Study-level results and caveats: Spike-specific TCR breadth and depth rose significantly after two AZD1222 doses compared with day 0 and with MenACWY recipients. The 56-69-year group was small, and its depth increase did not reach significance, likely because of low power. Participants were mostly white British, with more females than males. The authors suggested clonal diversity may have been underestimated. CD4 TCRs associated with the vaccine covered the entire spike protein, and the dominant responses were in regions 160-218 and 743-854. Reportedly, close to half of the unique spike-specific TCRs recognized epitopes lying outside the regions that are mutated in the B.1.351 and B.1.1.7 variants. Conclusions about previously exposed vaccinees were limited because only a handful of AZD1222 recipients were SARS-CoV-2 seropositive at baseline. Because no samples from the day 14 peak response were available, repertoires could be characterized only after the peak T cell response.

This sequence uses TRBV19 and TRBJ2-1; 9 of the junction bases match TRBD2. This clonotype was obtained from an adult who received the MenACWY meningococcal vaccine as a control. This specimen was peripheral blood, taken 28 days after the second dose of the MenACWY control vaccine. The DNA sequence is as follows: TGTGCCAGTCGGCTATACAGCGGGGGGAGCAATGAGCAGTTCTTC. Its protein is CASRLYSGGSNEQFF.